This TCR beta chain is drawn from a study of response to subunit inactivated influenza vaccine. The ends were cut back, 0 bases at V and 4 bases at J, with 10 bases in the middle. The germline V gene encodes CDR1 SGHRS and CDR2 YFSETQ. The CDR3 consists of 14 residues. With respect to this clonotype: Its antigen is currently unknown.

General study points: The authors suggested that every seasonal influenza vaccination recruits few new T cells.

TCRdb used MiXCR to reprocess the RT-PCR reads, holding one entry per CDR3 protein. In the table there are roughly 500,000 distinct CDR3 sequences, approximately 17% of which are singletons. Sequenced here: CD4+ T cells sorted from PBMCs, sampled roughly 24 months after vaccination. The gene calls are TRBV5-1 and TRBJ1-1, with D hard to call. The source is a man between 50 and 70 years old who received an inactivated influenza vaccine. The DNA for the CDR3 is TGCGCCAGCAGCTTGGAAGTTCTGCGCACTGAAGCTTTCTTT. Its protein is CASSLEVLRTEAFF. The variable domain in full, with the rest retrieved from reference TRBV5-1 and TRBJ1-1, is KAGVTQTPRYLIKTRGQQVTLSCSPISGHRSVSWYQQTPGQGLQFLFEYFSETQRNKGNFPGRFSGRQFSNSRSEMNVSTLELGDSALYLCASSLEVLRTEAFFGQGTRLTVV.